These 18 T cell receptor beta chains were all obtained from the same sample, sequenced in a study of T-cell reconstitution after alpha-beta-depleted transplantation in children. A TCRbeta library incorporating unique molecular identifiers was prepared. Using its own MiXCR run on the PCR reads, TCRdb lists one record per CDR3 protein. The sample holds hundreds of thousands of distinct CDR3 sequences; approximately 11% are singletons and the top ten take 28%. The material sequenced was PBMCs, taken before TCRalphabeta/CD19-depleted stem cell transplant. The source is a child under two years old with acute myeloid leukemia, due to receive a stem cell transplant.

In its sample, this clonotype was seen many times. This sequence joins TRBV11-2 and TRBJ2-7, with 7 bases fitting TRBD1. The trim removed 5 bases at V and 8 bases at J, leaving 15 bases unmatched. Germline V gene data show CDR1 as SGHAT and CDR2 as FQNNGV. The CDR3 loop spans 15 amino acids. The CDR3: CASSGTALGDRKQYF. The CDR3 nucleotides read TGTGCCAGCAGCGGGACAGCGCTGGGGGATCGGAAGCAGTACTTC.

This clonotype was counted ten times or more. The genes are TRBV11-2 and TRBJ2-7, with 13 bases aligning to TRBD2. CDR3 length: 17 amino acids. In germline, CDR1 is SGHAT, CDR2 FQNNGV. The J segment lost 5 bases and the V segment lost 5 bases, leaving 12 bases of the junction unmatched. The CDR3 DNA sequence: TGTGCCAGCAGCCCAAGGCCATGGACTAGCGGGAGCCACGAGCAGTACTTC. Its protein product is CASSPRPWTSGSHEQYF.

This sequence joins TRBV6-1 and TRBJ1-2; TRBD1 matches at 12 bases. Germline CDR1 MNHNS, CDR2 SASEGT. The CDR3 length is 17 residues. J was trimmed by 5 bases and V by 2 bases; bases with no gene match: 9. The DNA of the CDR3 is TGTGCCAGCAGTGAACAACTGGGACAGGGGGCGATATATGGCTACACCTTC. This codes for CASSEQLGQGAIYGYTF.

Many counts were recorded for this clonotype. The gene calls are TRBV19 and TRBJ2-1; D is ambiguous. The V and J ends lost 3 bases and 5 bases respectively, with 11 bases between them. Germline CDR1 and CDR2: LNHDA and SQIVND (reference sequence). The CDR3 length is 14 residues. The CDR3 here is CASSIYSFNNEQFF. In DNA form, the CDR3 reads TGTGCCAGTAGTATCTACTCCTTTAACAATGAGCAGTTCTTC.

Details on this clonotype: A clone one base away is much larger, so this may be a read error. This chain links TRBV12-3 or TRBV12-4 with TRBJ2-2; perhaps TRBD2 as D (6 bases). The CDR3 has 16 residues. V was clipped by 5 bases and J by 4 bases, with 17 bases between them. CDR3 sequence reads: CASSPTSWRFTGELFF. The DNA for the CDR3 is TGTGCCAGCAGTCCTACTAGCTGGAGGTTCACCGGGGAGCTGTTTTTT.

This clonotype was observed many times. The CDR3: CASSLAVAPLHF. The CDR3 nucleotides are TGTGCCAGCAGCTTGGCCGTTGCACCCCTCCACTTT. The chain combines TRBV7-8 with TRBJ1-6; no clear D gene. Germline-derived CDR1 and CDR2 are SGHVS and FQNEAQ. With 3 bases removed from V and 11 bases from J, the gap between germline ends came to 8 bases. There are 12 residues in the CDR3.

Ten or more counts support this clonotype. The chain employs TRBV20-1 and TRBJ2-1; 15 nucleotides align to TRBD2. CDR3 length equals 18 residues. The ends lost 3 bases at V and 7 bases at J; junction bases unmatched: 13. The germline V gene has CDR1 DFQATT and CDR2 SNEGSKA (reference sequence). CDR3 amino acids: CSARGPGTSGRWVNEQFF. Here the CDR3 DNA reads TGCAGTGCTAGGGGCCCCGGGACTAGCGGGAGGTGGGTAAATGAGCAGTTCTTC.

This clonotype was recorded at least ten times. In DNA, the CDR3 is TGTGCCAGCAGCCAAGAAGTTGGCCGGGATACGCAGTATTTT. As protein: CASSQEVGRDTQYF. The chain recombines TRBV3-1 with TRBJ2-3; D remains ambiguous. Germline lookup yields CDR1 LGHDT and CDR2 YNNKEL (reference sequence). Trimming removed 0 bases from V and 6 bases from J, with 10 bases in between. The CDR3 has 14 residues.

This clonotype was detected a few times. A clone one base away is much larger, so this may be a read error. Written as DNA, the CDR3 is TGTGCCATCAGGCCGGGCGGACTAGCGGGAGGGGTTTCCTACAATGAGCAGTTCTTC. It specifies CAIRPGGLAGGVSYNEQFF. The chain is built from TRBV12-3 or TRBV12-4 and TRBJ2-1; 15 bases align to TRBD2. V was clipped by 10 bases and J by 1 base; unmatched bases: 14. The CDR3 extends over 19 amino acids.

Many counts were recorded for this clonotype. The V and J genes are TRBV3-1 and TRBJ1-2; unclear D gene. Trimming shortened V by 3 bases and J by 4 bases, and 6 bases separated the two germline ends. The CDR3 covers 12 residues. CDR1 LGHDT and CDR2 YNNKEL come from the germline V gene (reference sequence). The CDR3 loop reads CASSQVSYGYTF. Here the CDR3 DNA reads TGTGCCAGCAGCCAGGTGTCCTATGGCTACACCTTC.

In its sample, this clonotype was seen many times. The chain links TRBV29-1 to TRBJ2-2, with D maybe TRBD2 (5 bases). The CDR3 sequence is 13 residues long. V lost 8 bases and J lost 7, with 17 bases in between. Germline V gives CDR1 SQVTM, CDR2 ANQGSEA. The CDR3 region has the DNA TGCAGCACAAAGACGGGAACGGACGGGGAGCTGTTTTTT. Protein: CSTKTGTDGELFF.

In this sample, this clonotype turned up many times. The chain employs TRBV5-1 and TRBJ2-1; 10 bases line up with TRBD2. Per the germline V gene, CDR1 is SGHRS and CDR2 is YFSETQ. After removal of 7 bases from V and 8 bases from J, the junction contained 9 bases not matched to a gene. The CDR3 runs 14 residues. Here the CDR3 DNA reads TGCGCCAGCCGGCAGACTAGCGGGTTTGATGAGCAGTTCTTC. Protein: CASRQTSGFDEQFF.

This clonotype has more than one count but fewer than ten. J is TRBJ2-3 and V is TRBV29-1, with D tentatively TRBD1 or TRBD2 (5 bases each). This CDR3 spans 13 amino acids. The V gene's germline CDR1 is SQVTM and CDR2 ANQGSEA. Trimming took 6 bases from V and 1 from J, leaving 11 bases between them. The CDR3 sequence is CSVRDHGTDTQYF. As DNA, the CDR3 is TGCAGCGTCCGGGACCATGGCACAGATACGCAGTATTTT.

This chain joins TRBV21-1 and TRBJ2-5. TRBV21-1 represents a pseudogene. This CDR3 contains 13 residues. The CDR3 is CASSKPNQETQYF. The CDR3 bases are TGTGCCAGCAGCAAACCTAATCAAGAGACCCAGTACTTC.

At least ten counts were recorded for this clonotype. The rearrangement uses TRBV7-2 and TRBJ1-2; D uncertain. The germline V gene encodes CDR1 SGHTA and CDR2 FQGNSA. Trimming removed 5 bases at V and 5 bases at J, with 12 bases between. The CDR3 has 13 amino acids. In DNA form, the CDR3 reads TGTGCCAGCAGCCAAGAAGCTAGGTATGGCTACACCTTC. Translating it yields CASSQEARYGYTF.

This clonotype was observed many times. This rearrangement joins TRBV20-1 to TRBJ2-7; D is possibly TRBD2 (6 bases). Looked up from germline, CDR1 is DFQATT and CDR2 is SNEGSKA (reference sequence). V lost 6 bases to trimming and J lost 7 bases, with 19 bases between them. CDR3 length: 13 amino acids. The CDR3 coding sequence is TGCAGTGCCTCGCTAGCGCGAAGAGGAGAGCAGTACTTC. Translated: CSASLARRGEQYF.

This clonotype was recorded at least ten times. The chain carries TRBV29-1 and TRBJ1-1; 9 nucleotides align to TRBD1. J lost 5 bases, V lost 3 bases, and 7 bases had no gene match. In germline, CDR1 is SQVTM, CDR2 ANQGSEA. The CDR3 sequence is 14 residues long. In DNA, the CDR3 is TGCAGCGTTGAGAGGACAGGGGCGGGAACTGAAGCTTTCTTT. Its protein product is CSVERTGAGTEAFF.

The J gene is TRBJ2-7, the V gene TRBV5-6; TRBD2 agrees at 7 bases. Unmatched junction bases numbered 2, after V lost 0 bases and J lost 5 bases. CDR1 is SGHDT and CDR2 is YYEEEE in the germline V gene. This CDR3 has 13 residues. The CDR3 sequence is CASSLVGGNEQYF. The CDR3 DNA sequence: TGTGCCAGCAGCTTGGTGGGAGGGAACGAGCAGTACTTC.